This is a list of T cell receptor beta chains from one sample in a study of identical twins. TCRdb re-called the 5' RACE reads through MiXCR, storing one row per CDR3 protein. In the table there are 200,000 to 300,000 distinct CDR3 sequences, 10% of which are singletons. The sample comprised memory T cells sorted from blood. These receptors all come from a man aged 45 to 65 in good health. Both conserved end residues are part of each CDR3. The order of the fields is clone size, D gene, V gene, J gene, CDR3 protein, CDR3 DNA. The D gene is left open where the match is weak. A clone size is listed for some rows: how often the clone was seen (once, few, many), or a class if it is expanded.

>many|.|TRBV28|TRBJ2-2
CASSLADNTGELFF
TGTGCCAGCAGTTTAGCGGATAACACCGGGGAGCTGTTTTTT
>.|TRBD2|TRBV20-1|TRBJ2-5
CSAATGLAGVQEPQYF
TGCAGTGCTGCTACCGGGCTAGCGGGAGTTCAAGAGCCCCAGTACTTC
>once|TRBD1|TRBV7-2|TRBJ2-5
CASSQRRGGETQYF
TGTGCCAGCAGCCAAAGGAGAGGGGGCGAGACCCAGTACTTC
>few|.|TRBV3-1|TRBJ2-3
CASSQGFGGDTQYF
TGTGCCAGCAGCCAAGGATTTGGAGGGGATACGCAGTATTTT
>many|.|TRBV12-3/TRBV12-4|TRBJ2-2
CASSLFPGELFF
TGTGCCAGCAGTTTATTTCCCGGGGAGCTGTTTTTT
>few|.|TRBV20-1|TRBJ2-6
CSARDLRGANVLTF
TGCAGTGCTAGAGATCTTAGAGGGGCCAACGTCCTGACTTTC
>.|.|TRBV20-1|TRBJ2-2
CSARNSGAGELFF
TGCAGTGCCCGAAATTCCGGGGCCGGGGAGCTGTTTTTT
>.|TRBD1|TRBV5-1|TRBJ2-7
CASKTGGGEQYF
TGCGCCAGCAAAACAGGGGGCGGCGAGCAGTACTTC
>.|.|TRBV7-2|TRBJ2-5
CASSSSQGSETQYF
TGTGCCAGCAGCTCATCACAGGGTTCGGAGACCCAGTACTTC
>.|.|TRBV12-3/TRBV12-4|TRBJ1-1
CASSIWDLYRVSNTEAFF
TGTGCCAGCAGTATTTGGGACCTATACAGGGTTTCGAACACTGAAGCTTTCTTT
>.|.|TRBV5-1|TRBJ1-2
CASSLHTVTTANNYGYTF
TGCGCCAGCAGCTTGCATACCGTCACCACGGCGAACAACTATGGCTACACCTTC
>.|TRBD1|TRBV18|TRBJ2-7
CASSPQGQGPYEQYF
TGTGCCAGCTCACCACAAGGACAGGGGCCCTACGAGCAGTACTTC
>.|.|TRBV20-1|TRBJ2-7
CSARFGQEIDSYEQYF
TGCAGTGCTAGATTCGGGCAGGAGATTGACTCCTACGAGCAGTACTTC
>few|.|TRBV20-1|TRBJ1-4
CSARAPPIRDANEKLFF
TGCAGTGCTAGAGCCCCCCCGATCCGGGACGCGAATGAAAAACTGTTTTTT
>.|.|TRBV20-1|TRBJ1-3
CSARDGYYFSGNTIYF
TGCAGTGCTAGAGATGGCTATTATTTCTCTGGAAACACCATATATTTT
>few|TRBD2|TRBV19|TRBJ2-5
CASSRLAKTETQYF
TGTGCCAGTAGTCGACTAGCGAAAACGGAGACCCAGTACTTC
>many|TRBD1|TRBV5-5|TRBJ2-3
CASSFDGFWDSPTDTQYF
TGTGCCAGCAGCTTCGACGGATTTTGGGACAGCCCCACAGATACGCAGTATTTT
>many|TRBD1|TRBV7-9|TRBJ2-3
CASRTGTGVTDTQYF
TGTGCCAGCAGAACCGGGACAGGGGTCACAGATACGCAGTATTTT
>many|TRBD1|TRBV4-3|TRBJ2-3
CASSQTPRDRDADTQYF
TGCGCCAGCAGCCAGACTCCCCGGGACAGGGACGCAGATACGCAGTATTTT
>many|.|TRBV6-2/TRBV6-3|TRBJ1-4
CASSSQDLRMSEKLFF
TGTGCCAGCAGTTCCCAGGACTTACGAATGAGTGAAAAACTGTTTTTT
>many|TRBD1|TRBV20-1|TRBJ1-6
CSAAGTGANSPLHF
TGCAGTGCAGCCGGGACAGGGGCCAATTCACCCCTCCACTTT
>many|.|TRBV6-1|TRBJ2-3
CASSRPLRSGTSTDTQYF
TGTGCCAGCAGTCGCCCCCTAAGGAGTGGGACTAGCACAGATACGCAGTATTTT
>.|.|TRBV9|TRBJ2-1
CASSVKLSSYNEQFF
TGTGCCAGCAGCGTAAAATTGAGCTCCTACAATGAGCAGTTCTTC
>.|.|TRBV7-9|TRBJ1-1
CVIPGPRGTEAFF
TGTGTCATCCCGGGACCCAGGGGCACTGAAGCTTTCTTT
>.|.|TRBV20-1|TRBJ2-3
CSPYTRVTDTQYF
TGCAGTCCGTATACCAGAGTAACAGATACGCAGTATTTT
>many|.|TRBV4-2|TRBJ1-4
CASSQDKATNEKLFF
TGTGCCAGCAGCCAAGATAAAGCAACTAATGAAAAACTGTTTTTT
>few|TRBD2|TRBV14|TRBJ2-1
CASSPAGGSGEQFF
TGTGCCAGCAGCCCAGCGGGAGGGTCCGGTGAGCAGTTCTTC
>few|TRBD2|TRBV20-1|TRBJ2-7
CSAQKTSGVYEQYF
TGCAGTGCTCAAAAGACTAGCGGGGTCTACGAGCAGTACTTC
>few|.|TRBV4-2|TRBJ2-6
CASSQTGAGANVLTF
TGTGCCAGCAGCCAGACGGGTGCTGGGGCCAACGTCCTGACTTTC
>.|.|TRBV11-2|TRBJ2-7
CASSRNLAREQYF
TGTGCCAGCAGCAGAAATCTAGCCCGGGAGCAGTACTTC
>many|.|TRBV28|TRBJ1-2
CASSLGNGYTF
TGTGCCAGCAGTTTAGGAAATGGCTACACCTTC
>few|TRBD1|TRBV6-1|TRBJ2-2
CASIGNGQGSAGELFF
TGTGCCAGCATTGGTAATGGACAGGGTAGCGCCGGGGAGCTGTTTTTT
>.|TRBD2|TRBV30|TRBJ2-2
CAWRGTGTSGSRVFF
TGTGCCTGGAGGGGGACCGGGACTAGCGGGAGTAGGGTGTTTTTT
>few|TRBD1|TRBV29-1|TRBJ1-2
CSVAGGQRNYGYTF
TGCAGCGTCGCTGGGGGACAGAGGAACTATGGCTACACCTTC
>many|.|TRBV4-3|TRBJ1-6
CASSHPGTGNSPLHF
TGCGCCAGCAGCCACCCCGGGACTGGGAATTCACCCCTCCACTTT
>many|.|TRBV6-8|TRBJ1-5
CASSYLEPQHF
TGTGCCAGCAGTTACTTGGAGCCCCAGCATTTT
>many|TRBD2|TRBV5-5|TRBJ2-7
CASSGPHSGRYEQYF
TGTGCCAGCAGCGGGCCCCATAGCGGGAGGTACGAGCAGTACTTC
>.|TRBD2|TRBV6-1|TRBJ2-3
CASSRSGRNLADTQYF
TGTGCCAGCAGCCGTAGCGGGAGGAATCTTGCGGATACGCAGTATTTT
>.|.|TRBV3-1|TRBJ2-1
CASSHGSNEQFF
TGTGCCAGCAGCCACGGGTCGAATGAGCAGTTCTTC
>many|.|TRBV5-6|TRBJ2-7
CASSVEGGQYF
TGTGCCAGCAGCGTGGAAGGGGGGCAGTACTTC
>few|TRBD2|TRBV20-1|TRBJ2-1
CSARKGTSGNEQFF
TGCAGTGCTAGGAAAGGGACTAGCGGGAATGAGCAGTTCTTC
>few|TRBD2|TRBV20-1|TRBJ2-5
CSAKRLAGWVGQQETQYF
TGCAGTGCTAAACGACTAGCGGGGTGGGTAGGTCAGCAAGAGACCCAGTACTTC
>many|TRBD2|TRBV12-3/TRBV12-4|TRBJ2-3
CASTPGLAGGTDTQYF
TGTGCCAGCACCCCGGGACTAGCGGGGGGCACAGATACGCAGTATTTT
>.|TRBD1|TRBV6-2/TRBV6-3|TRBJ1-6
CASRDVGQGYNSPLHF
TGTGCCAGCAGAGACGTTGGACAGGGGTATAATTCACCCCTCCACTTT
>.|.|TRBV4-3|TRBJ1-3
CASSQGPQASRGNTIYF
TGCGCCAGCAGCCAAGGTCCACAGGCCTCCCGGGGAAACACCATATATTTT
>many|TRBD1|TRBV5-1|TRBJ1-2
CASSLEPATGGGYTF
TGCGCCAGCAGCTTGGAGCCAGCGACAGGGGGCGGCTACACCTTC
>.|TRBD1|TRBV5-1|TRBJ2-7
CASSWDRGSYEQYF
TGCGCCAGCAGCTGGGACAGGGGATCCTACGAGCAGTACTTC
>.|.|TRBV30|TRBJ2-2
CAWSVPGELFF
TGTGCCTGGAGTGTCCCCGGGGAGCTGTTTTTT
>few|.|TRBV29-1|TRBJ2-1
CSVSEQFF
TGCAGCGTTAGTGAGCAGTTCTTC
>.|TRBD2|TRBV20-1|TRBJ2-1
CSARPVRTSGPNEQFF
TGCAGTGCTAGACCCGTAAGGACTAGCGGACCCAATGAGCAGTTCTTC
>.|.|TRBV7-8|TRBJ1-5
CASSPYGQGHQPQHF
TGTGCCAGCAGCCCCTACGGCCAGGGTCACCAGCCCCAGCATTTT
>few|.|TRBV6-5|TRBJ2-1
CASTQGTAQFF
TGTGCCAGCACCCAAGGAACAGCGCAGTTCTTC
>many|.|TRBV6-1|TRBJ2-7
CASSMGHPPLSYEQYF
TGTGCCAGCAGTATGGGACACCCTCCTCTCTCCTACGAGCAGTACTTC
>.|TRBD2|TRBV20-1|TRBJ2-1
CSAQAGASDNEQFF
TGCAGTGCTCAAGCGGGAGCTTCTGACAATGAGCAGTTCTTC
>many|TRBD2|TRBV6-1|TRBJ2-3
CASERLAGADTQYF
TGTGCCAGCGAACGACTAGCGGGGGCAGATACGCAGTATTTT
>few|TRBD1|TRBV4-2|TRBJ2-5
CASSQHGQGGETQYF
TGTGCCAGCAGCCAACACGGACAGGGCGGGGAGACCCAGTACTTC
>many|.|TRBV7-9|TRBJ1-1
CASSFHENTEAFF
TGTGCCAGCAGCTTCCACGAGAACACTGAAGCTTTCTTT
>.|.|TRBV6-5|TRBJ1-2
CASSYYGSYTF
TGTGCCAGCAGTTACTACGGGAGCTACACCTTC